This entry features one T cell receptor beta chain sequence. Its specific antigen is unknown. It has no much larger one-base neighbor in the sample; base qualities were not kept. The CDR3 regions of human TCRbeta chains were subjected to immunosequencing. The study's processing was this. TCRs in the repertoires were matched against a reference library of SARS-CoV-2-specific TCRs that had been generated with the MIRA antigen-specificity platform. Breadth meant the fraction of unique TCRs that were SARS-CoV-2-associated, whereas depth meant the fraction of total T cells that were SARS-CoV-2-associated. Each spike-specific TCR was assigned to its reactive spike region and to a CD4 or CD8 class using the MIRA data. Log10-transformed breadth and depth values were compared by one-way ANOVA with Sidak's multiple comparisons tests. TCRdb stores this immuneACCESS table with in-frame sequences only. Part of the clones is absent; in the studies checked, under half of the shortfall reflects unresolved V genes, and no reason is known for the rest. V and J calls and clone size follow that table, whereas D and trimming were derived from the DNA. Within this sample are 100,000 to 150,000 clones, with roughly 92% of them counted one time only. Clones ranked in the top ten supply 0.85% to 1.3% of the sample.

The germline V gene encodes CDR1 LNHDA and CDR2 SQIVND (reference sequence). Germline trimming: 7 bases from V, 3 bases from J; junction bases outside gene matches: 8. Inclusive of the bounding cysteine and phenylalanine, the CDR3 is 15 residues long. Only the CDR3 DNA is retained, 45 bases long and in frame from the first base. What the time point label conveys for this sample: about 28 days (+/-7) after the second vaccine dose. Because spike-specific TCR depth and breadth did not differ between the two schedules, AZD1222 recipients who got a second dose at roughly 4 weeks were pooled with those who got a second dose at roughly 12 weeks. Vaccinee samples were obtained from the UK trials COV001 and COV002, which included a single-blind randomized controlled phase 2/3 trial of AZD1222 (ChAdOx1 nCoV-19) in healthy adults. For TCRbeta chain sequencing, PBMC samples were collected from trial participants at day 0 and at day 28 after the second dose.

This entry comes from a study of T cell responses to AZD1222 COVID-19 vaccine (dated by TCRdb to about 2021). The study in broad terms: TCR sequencing was performed for over 230 trial participants, of whom roughly 200 were given two doses of AZD1222 and around 25 were given two doses of MenACWY control vaccine. Trial participants were enrolled by age into subgroups of 18-55, 56-69 and 70-plus years, and around 150, 28 and 57 TCR-sequenced participants, respectively, were included in these subgroups. Results the study describes overall, beyond this receptor: CD4 TCRs associated with the vaccine covered the entire spike protein, and the dominant responses were in regions 160-218 and 743-854. No day 14 peak-response samples were available, so repertoires were characterized only after the peak T cell response. After two AZD1222 doses, both the breadth and the depth of spike-specific TCRs were significantly higher than at day 0 and than in MenACWY recipients. Conclusions about previously exposed vaccinees were limited because only six or seven AZD1222 recipients were SARS-CoV-2 seropositive at baseline. Nearly half of unique spike-specific TCRs reportedly recognized epitopes outside regions mutated in the B.1.351 and B.1.1.7 variants. In the small 56-69-year group, the increase in depth fell short of significance, most likely because of low power. Participants were mostly white British and included more females than males, and it was suggested by the authors that clonal diversity may have been underestimated.

This specimen consisted of peripheral blood, obtained 28 days after the second AZD1222 dose. The TCR originated in an adult who received the AZD1222 COVID-19 vaccine. The chain was built from TRBV19 and TRBJ2-4, and TRBD1 matches 8 of the central bases. The DNA is as follows: TGTGCCAGTATAGGACAGGGCAGGGGCAAAAACATTCAGTACTTC. Its product reads: CASIGQGRGKNIQYF.